A single sample gave rise to the 4 T cell receptor beta chains below, sequenced in a study of blood T cell repertoires in COVID-19 (dated by TCRdb to the early 2020s). The method behind the library was the immunoSEQ multiplex PCR assay. TCRdb stores this immuneACCESS table with in-frame sequences only. Part of the clones is absent; in the studies checked, under half of the shortfall reflects unresolved V genes, and no reason is known for the rest. This sample is represented by around 150,000 clones; 70% to 90% of them were singletons. The top ten hold more than 7.5% of the sample. The sample was peripheral blood. These receptors were taken from a woman aged 55-69 years with COVID-19, enrolled during active disease.

The chain couples TRBV4-2 to TRBJ1-1; no clear D gene. The CDR3 is 14 residues long. Germline V gene sequence: CDR1 LGHNA, CDR2 YNFKEQ. V shed 2 bases and J shed 0 bases, with 7 bases lying between them. The CDR3 nucleotides are TGTGCCAGCAGCCAATCAGGCTTGAACACTGAAGCTTTCTTT. Residues: CASSQSGLNTEAFF.

The chain couples TRBV18 to TRBJ1-5; 7 bases are a match to TRBD1. V shed 3 bases and J 4 bases; nucleotides not matched to a gene: 3. The CDR3 is 14 amino acids. The germline gives CDR1 KGHSH, CDR2 LQKENI. This CDR3 reads CASSPQGENQPQHF. Here the CDR3 DNA reads TGTGCCAGCTCACCTCAGGGGGAAAATCAGCCCCAGCATTTT.

This clone occurred once. The chain links TRBV24-1 to TRBJ1-5; D not resolved. The germline V gene has CDR1 KGHDR and CDR2 SFDVKD. The V end lost 1 base, the J end lost 8 bases, and 8 bases lay between the germline ends. The CDR3 is made up of 13 amino acids. This CDR3 is CATSDFEEEPQHF. In nucleotides, the CDR3 is TGTGCCACCAGTGATTTCGAGGAGGAGCCCCAGCATTTT.

The chain joins TRBV6-5 to TRBJ1-1; TRBD1 agrees at 9 bases. The CDR3 has 15 amino acids. Looked up from germline, CDR1 is MNHEY and CDR2 is SVGAGI. V was pared by 0 bases and J by 5 bases, with 4 bases of the junction left unmatched. This CDR3 is CASSYSGTGLTEAFF. In DNA form, the CDR3 reads TGTGCCAGCAGTTACTCCGGGACAGGGTTGACTGAAGCTTTCTTT.